This TCR beta chain was documented in a study of esophageal squamous cell carcinoma under preoperative chemotherapy. Trimming at V came to 5 bases and at J to 13 bases, leaving 13 bases not matched to a gene. Germline lookup yields CDR1 SEHNR and CDR2 FQNEAQ (reference sequence). This CDR3 comprises 14 residues. TCRdb recomputed calls from the PCR reads with MiXCR, one row per CDR3 protein. The repertoire holds 9,500 to 12,000 distinct CDR3 sequences, with 50% to 70% as singletons. Time point meaning: after preoperative PTX-NDP chemotherapy. This clonotype originated in a human donor with esophageal squamous cell carcinoma. The donor label of this sample is uncertain. Sampling was done from a patient given preoperative chemotherapy. V gene TRBV7-9 combines with J gene TRBJ2-1; 8 nucleotides agree with TRBD1. CDR3 sequence: CASSGSGGGETQFF. CDR3 DNA sequence: TGTGCCAGCAGCGGGTCAGGGGGCGGAGAGACCCAGTTCTTC.